The 19 T cell receptor beta chains reported below all come from one sample, sequenced in a study of blood T cell repertoires in COVID-19. Here immunoSEQ multiplex PCR was the method, and the copy in TCRdb shows in-frame clones only, minus some. The repertoire holds some 77,000 clones, with about 90% as singletons. The source material was peripheral blood. The receptors stem from a woman aged 80 or over with active or convalescent COVID-19.

This chain joins TRBV30 and TRBJ2-1, with 10 bases fitting TRBD2. This CDR3 spans 15 amino acids. The J segment lost 12 bases and the V segment lost 3 bases, leaving 14 bases of the junction unmatched. Germline CDR1 GTSNPN, CDR2 SVGIG (reference sequence). In nucleotides, the CDR3 is TGTGCCTGGAGGGGGGCTAGCGGGAGCCGGAAGGGGCAGTTCTTC. This encodes CAWRGASGSRKGQFF. Using reference TRBV30 and TRBJ2-1 for the parts outside the CDR3, the full variable domain is SQTIHQWPATLVQPVGSPLSLECTVEGTSNPNLYWYRQAAGRGLQLLFYSVGIGQISSEVPQNLSASRPQDRQFILSSKKLLLSDSGFYLCAWRGASGSRKGQFFGPGTRLTVL.

This chain joins TRBV3-1 (or the pseudogene TRBV3-2) and TRBJ1-6; 9 nucleotides agree with TRBD1. The CDR3 is 15 amino acids. Germline V CDR1 and CDR2: LGHDT, YNNKEL (reference sequence). V lost 4 bases, J lost 10 bases, and 8 bases stayed unmatched. CDR3 sequence (DNA): TGTGCCAGCAGCCTTACAGGGGGCATTTCGTCACCCCTCCACTTT. Its translation is CASSLTGGISSPLHF.

DNA for the CDR3: TGTGCCAGCAGTTGGACTAGCGGGAGCTCCTACGAGCAGTACTTC. This encodes CASSWTSGSSYEQYF. V and J are TRBV6-2 or TRBV6-3 and TRBJ2-7; 13 bases agree with TRBD2. The germline V gene has CDR1 MNHEY and CDR2 SVGEGT. V was clipped by 4 bases and J by 0 bases; unmatched bases: 0. The CDR3 sequence is 15 residues long.

The chain links TRBV5-1 to TRBJ2-1; 8 bases align to TRBD1. V was clipped by 5 bases and J by 9 bases; unmatched bases: 19. CDR1 is SGHRS, CDR2 YFSETQ, per germline. The CDR3 has 17 residues. The CDR3 nucleotides read TGCGCCAGCAGTGGACAGGGCACCCTGACCCTACAAAGTGAGCAGTTCTTC. Translation: CASSGQGTLTLQSEQFF.

This chain joins TRBV27 and TRBJ2-7, with TRBD2 matching 8 bases. The ends lost 7 bases at V and 2 bases at J; junction bases unmatched: 10. CDR3 length: 15 residues. Germline CDR1 is MNHEY and CDR2 is SMNVEV (reference sequence). CDR3 amino acids: CASTHRRGGTYEQYF. CDR3 DNA: TGTGCCAGCACCCACCGTCGCGGGGGGACCTACGAGCAGTACTTC.

The chain links TRBV14 to TRBJ1-1, with 8 bases lining up with TRBD1. V gave up 3 bases and J gave up 2 bases; unmatched junction bases: 2. The CDR3 has 14 residues. Germline V gene sequence: CDR1 SGHDN, CDR2 FVKESK. The CDR3 sequence is CASSHQGANTEAFF. In DNA form, the CDR3 reads TGTGCCAGCAGCCATCAGGGGGCAAACACTGAAGCTTTCTTT. The entire variable domain, with the rest obtained from reference TRBV14 and TRBJ1-1, is as follows: EAGVTQFPSHSVIEKGQTVTLRCDPISGHDNLYWYRRVMGKEIKFLLHFVKESKQDESGMPNNRFLAERTGGTYSTLKVQPAELEDSGVYFCASSHQGANTEAFFGQGTRLTVV.

The rearrangement joins TRBV6-1 to TRBJ2-3; 8 positions match TRBD1. V shed 0 bases and J 1 base; nucleotides not matched to a gene: 3. Germline V CDR1 and CDR2: MNHNS, SASEGT. This CDR3 region has 16 residues. CDR3: CASSEADRGRTDTQYF. The CDR3 DNA is TGTGCCAGCAGTGAAGCAGACAGGGGTCGCACAGATACGCAGTATTTT.

This clone was counted a single time. J is TRBJ1-6 and V is TRBV10-3, with a tentative D call TRBD1 (5 bases). V lost 4 bases and J 7 bases, leaving 14 bases between the germline ends. Germline CDR1 and CDR2: ENHRY and SYGVKD. The length of the CDR3 is 15 residues. In DNA, the CDR3 is TGTGCCATCAGTGGTCGGGGGGAACTCAATTCACCCCTCCACTTT. This sequence encodes CAISGRGELNSPLHF.

The chain employs TRBV9 and TRBJ1-4; 9 bases agree with TRBD1. Per germline, CDR1 SGDLS and CDR2 YYNGEE. The CDR3 has 14 residues. The trim removed 5 bases at V and 4 bases at J, leaving 3 bases unmatched. The CDR3 here is CASRGTGINEKLFF. DNA of the CDR3: TGTGCCAGCAGAGGGACAGGGATTAATGAAAAACTGTTTTTT. The variable domain in full, with the rest retrieved from reference TRBV9 and TRBJ1-4, is DSGVTQTPKHLITATGQRVTLRCSPRSGDLSVYWYQQSLDQGLQFLIQYYNGEERAKGNILERFSAQQFPDLHSELNLSSLELGDSALYFCASRGTGINEKLFFGSGTQLSVL.

V usage is TRBV6-2 or TRBV6-3 and J usage is TRBJ2-1, with 8 bases lining up with TRBD2. V trimming: 6 bases; J trimming: 5 bases; junction bases outside the gene matches: 9. Germline V gene data show CDR1 as MNHEY and CDR2 as SVGEGT. The CDR3 runs to 15 residues. CDR3 sequence: CASSPSGRSHNEQFF. The CDR3 DNA sequence: TGTGCCAGCAGCCCCAGCGGGAGAAGTCACAATGAGCAGTTCTTC.

This chain connects TRBV27 to TRBJ1-2, with 10 bases matching TRBD1. Germline values: CDR1 MNHEY, CDR2 SMNVEV (reference sequence). CDR3 length: 14 residues. Trimming cost V 5 bases and J 7 bases; bases outside gene matches: 7. CDR3 amino acids: CASSLGTGARGYTF. The CDR3 nucleotides read TGTGCCAGCAGTCTGGGGACAGGGGCGCGTGGCTACACCTTC.

The rearrangement links TRBV10-3 to TRBJ1-3; no definite D call. In germline, CDR1 is ENHRY, CDR2 SYGVKD. The CDR3 loop spans 17 amino acids. Trimming took off 3 bases at V and 0 bases at J, with 15 bases between the two ends. In nucleotides, the CDR3 is TGTGCCATCAGTGAAGTGGGTCAGGCGACCTCTGGAAACACCATATATTTT. It codes for CAISEVGQATSGNTIYF.

The chain carries TRBV28 and TRBJ1-2; the match to TRBD1 covers 8 bases. CDR3 length: 15 amino acids. CDR1 MDHEN and CDR2 SYDVKM come from the germline V gene. J lost 6 bases, V lost 6 bases, and 12 bases had no gene match. In DNA, the CDR3 is TGTGCCAGCAGCTTCCTTCTAGGGACAGGACATGGCTACACCTTC. Translated, it gives CASSFLLGTGHGYTF.

This rearrangement joins TRBV7-2 to TRBJ1-1; TRBD1 aligns across 7 bases. Unmatched junction bases numbered 9, after V lost 7 bases and J lost 1 base. The germline gives CDR1 SGHTA, CDR2 FQGNSA. CDR3 length equals 15 residues. CDR3: CASMPSGQRNTEAFF. The CDR3, as DNA: TGTGCCAGCATGCCATCGGGACAGAGGAACACTGAAGCTTTCTTT.

The chain carries TRBV7-2 and TRBJ2-1; unclear D gene. CDR3 length: 14 residues. Germline values: CDR1 SGHTA, CDR2 FQGNSA. Trimming removed 1 base at V and 0 bases at J, with 4 bases between. Here the CDR3 DNA reads TGTGCCAGCAGCTTAGAGAGCTCCTACAATGAGCAGTTCTTC. This translates into CASSLESSYNEQFF.

The rearrangement links TRBV2 to TRBJ2-5, with no clear D. Between the trimmed V and J ends, which lost 6 bases and 4 bases, there was a span of 6 bases. The CDR3 is 11 residues long. The germline V gene encodes CDR1 SNHLY and CDR2 FYNNEI. The CDR3 sequence: CASRFRETQYF. Written as DNA, the CDR3 is TGTGCCAGCAGGTTCAGAGAGACCCAGTACTTC.

Only one count was recorded for this clone. This sequence joins TRBV27 and TRBJ1-1; 9 bases align to TRBD1. The trim removed 7 bases at V and 9 bases at J, leaving 18 bases unmatched. The CDR3 runs 16 residues. Germline V gene sequence: CDR1 MNHEY, CDR2 SMNVEV (reference sequence). CDR3 protein: CASTDIGGQGSGKAFF. The DNA for the CDR3 is TGTGCCAGCACCGATATAGGGGGACAGGGTTCGGGGAAAGCTTTCTTT.

This sequence joins TRBV7-8 and TRBJ2-1, with 7 bases matching TRBD2. Unmatched junction bases numbered 4, after V lost 2 bases and J lost 9 bases. The CDR3 totals 13 residues. Germline CDR1 and CDR2: SGHVS and FQNEAQ. The DNA of the CDR3 is TGTGCCAGCAGCTTATCGGGGAGGGCTGAGCAGTTCTTC. Protein product: CASSLSGRAEQFF.

This CDR3 is CASSLVSGQTQETQYF. CDR3 sequence (DNA): TGTGCCAGCAGCTTAGTATCCGGACAGACTCAAGAGACCCAGTACTTC. The chain recombines TRBV11-2 with TRBJ2-5; TRBD1 is a possible D gene (6 bases). With 1 base removed from V and 2 bases from J, the gap between germline ends came to 14 bases. The CDR3 is 16 amino acids. Per the germline V gene, CDR1 is SGHAT and CDR2 is FQNNGV.